A single sample gave rise to the 21 T cell receptor beta chains below, sequenced in a study of control samples from healthy donors and cancer patients. Assay used: immunoSEQ multiplex PCR; TCRdb lists only in-frame clones, some missing. The table has about 160,000 clones, 96% seen once. The sample consisted of blood. These receptors originate from a woman aged 25-40 years in good health.

This clone was observed once. The rearrangement links TRBV7-9 to TRBJ2-6, with 11 bases aligning to TRBD1. The CDR3 extends over 18 amino acids. Germline trimming cut 5 bases from V and 3 bases from J; bases unmatched to any gene: 9. Germline CDR1 reads SEHNR; CDR2 reads FQNEAQ (reference sequence). This CDR3 reads CASSIRTGGASGANVLTF. The CDR3 region has the DNA TGTGCCAGCAGCATACGGACAGGGGGCGCGAGTGGGGCCAACGTCCTGACTTTC.

The chain links TRBV27 to TRBJ1-6, with TRBD1 matching 10 bases. There are 16 residues in the CDR3. Germline V gives CDR1 MNHEY, CDR2 SMNVEV (reference sequence). Germline trimming cut 6 bases from V and 7 bases from J; bases unmatched to any gene: 9. CDR3 protein: CASRSGTGAPNSPLHF. For the CDR3, the DNA is TGTGCCAGCAGGTCCGGGACAGGGGCGCCAAATTCACCCCTCCACTTT.

A single count supports this clone. V and J are TRBV30 and TRBJ1-4, with D tentatively TRBD1 (5 bases). Deletions cut 2 bases from V and 8 bases from J, with 15 bases between. The CDR3 has 14 amino acids. Germline V gives CDR1 GTSNPN, CDR2 SVGIG (reference sequence). This chain's CDR3 is CAWSQGPGTEKLFF. The CDR3 DNA follows: TGTGCCTGGAGTCAGGGACCTGGGACGGAAAAACTGTTTTTT.

The chain has TRBV9 and TRBJ1-3, with TRBD1 as a possible D gene (5 bases). This CDR3 comprises 17 residues. The ends were cut back, 0 bases at V and 0 bases at J, with 13 bases in the middle. CDR1 and CDR2 from the germline V gene are SGDLS and YYNGEE. The CDR3, as DNA: TGTGCCAGCAGCGTAGTAGACAGCTTTAACTCTGGAAACACCATATATTTT. Encoded protein: CASSVVDSFNSGNTIYF.

This chain joins TRBV27 and TRBJ2-7; the D is unclear. Looked up from germline, CDR1 is MNHEY and CDR2 is SMNVEV (reference sequence). Trimming took 11 bases from V and 0 from J, leaving 23 bases between them. The CDR3 contains 16 residues. This CDR3 reads CAYYPGHRILSYEQYF. DNA for the CDR3: TGTGCCTACTACCCCGGGCACCGAATCCTCTCCTACGAGCAGTACTTC.

The chain links TRBV29-1 to TRBJ2-5; D gene uncertain. The CDR3 extends over 14 amino acids. Between the trimmed V and J ends, which lost 2 bases and 4 bases, there was a span of 14 bases. The germline CDR1 and CDR2 sequences are SQVTM and ANQGSEA. The CDR3 DNA sequence: TGCAGCGTTGAACGGCTTCTAGTTCGAGAGACCCAGTACTTC. It is translated as CSVERLLVRETQYF. Full variable domain (rest looked up from reference TRBV29-1 and TRBJ2-5): SAVISQKPSRDICQRGTSLTIQCQVDSQVTMMFWYRQQPGQSLTLIATANQGSEATYESGFVIDKFPISRPNLTFSTLTVSNMSPEDSSIYLCSVERLLVRETQYFGPGTRLLVL.

The chain employs TRBV7-9 and TRBJ1-2; D gene ambiguous. The CDR3 extends over 15 amino acids. From germline, CDR1 is SEHNR and CDR2 FQNEAQ (reference sequence). Trimming removed 5 bases from V and 4 bases from J, with 17 bases in between. The CDR3 DNA sequence: TGTGCCAGCAGCGAAAAACCGGGGTCGGGCTATGGCTACACCTTC. This gives the protein CASSEKPGSGYGYTF.

The V gene is TRBV7-8, the J gene TRBJ2-5; maybe TRBD1 (6 bases). V lost 5 bases, J lost 5 bases, and 9 bases lay in between. Germline V CDR1 and CDR2: SGHVS, FQNEAQ. CDR3 length: 12 residues. DNA of the CDR3: TGTGCCAGCAGCCCGGACAGTGAGACCCAGTACTTC. Protein product: CASSPDSETQYF.

The rearrangement joins TRBV7-8 to TRBJ1-5, with D maybe TRBD1 (6 bases). CDR3 length: 18 amino acids. V dropped 1 base and J dropped 3 bases, with 19 bases sitting between them. The germline CDR1 and CDR2 sequences are SGHVS and FQNEAQ. The CDR3 sequence: CASSLGLQGLMDNQPQHF. In DNA, the CDR3 is TGTGCCAGCAGCTTAGGACTACAGGGTTTGATGGACAATCAGCCCCAGCATTTT. The full variable domain, completed using reference TRBV7-8 and TRBJ1-5, is GAGVSQSPRYKVAKRGQDVALRCDPISGHVSLFWYQQALGQGPEFLTYFQNEAQLDKSGLPSDRFFAERPEGSVSTLKIQRTQQEDSAVYLCASSLGLQGLMDNQPQHFGDGTRLSIL.

As DNA, the CDR3 is TGTGCCAGTAGTATAATGACACGTCCCTCTGGAAACACCATATATTTT. Its translation: CASSIMTRPSGNTIYF. The chain employs TRBV19 and TRBJ1-3; D not certain. Trimming removed 2 bases at V and 0 bases at J, with 11 bases between. The CDR3 loop spans 16 amino acids. CDR1 and CDR2 (germline): LNHDA, SQIVND (reference sequence). Filled out from reference TRBV19 and TRBJ1-3, the complete variable domain reads DGGITQSPKYLFRKEGQNVTLSCEQNLNHDAMYWYRQDPGQGLRLIYYSQIVNDFQKGDIAEGYSVSREKKESFPLTVTSAQKNPTAFYLCASSIMTRPSGNTIYFGEGSWLTVV.

The rearrangement joins TRBV27 to TRBJ1-2, with a tentative D call TRBD1 (6 bases). Trimming cost V 4 bases and J 2 bases, with 11 bases left between them. The CDR3 has 14 amino acids. Germline CDR1 reads MNHEY; CDR2 reads SMNVEV (reference sequence). CDR3 loop: CASSWRGANYGYTF. CDR3 sequence (DNA): TGTGCCAGCAGTTGGAGGGGGGCGAACTATGGCTACACCTTC.

V and J are TRBV4-2 and TRBJ2-1; 11 nucleotides align to TRBD2. Germline-derived CDR1 and CDR2 are LGHNA and YNFKEQ. The J segment lost 7 bases and the V segment lost 1 base, leaving 6 bases of the junction unmatched. The CDR3 runs 16 residues. The CDR3 coding sequence is TGTGCCAGCAGCCAAGTTCTAGCGGGAGGTCGGAATGAGCAGTTCTTC. It yields the protein CASSQVLAGGRNEQFF.

This chain joins TRBV3-1 (or the pseudogene TRBV3-2) and TRBJ1-5; D remains unclear. V was pared by 1 base and J by 0 bases, with 7 bases between. Germline V lookup: CDR1 LGHDT, CDR2 YNNKEL (reference sequence). This CDR3 has 15 amino acids. CDR3 bases: TGTGCCAGCAGCCAAGGGTCCCATAGCAATCAGCCCCAGCATTTT. Translated, it gives CASSQGSHSNQPQHF.

This sequence joins TRBV5-4 and TRBJ2-7, with 8 nucleotides matching TRBD1. CDR1 and CDR2 (germline): SGHNT, YYREEE (reference sequence). After removal of 4 bases from V and 0 bases from J, the junction contained 0 bases not matched to a gene. This CDR3 is built from 13 residues. CDR3 sequence reads: CASSDRGSYEQYF. CDR3 in DNA: TGTGCCAGCAGCGACAGGGGCTCCTACGAGCAGTACTTC. Drawing the rest from reference TRBV5-4 and TRBJ2-7, the complete variable domain is ETGVTQSPTHLIKTRGQQVTLRCSSQSGHNTVSWYQQALGQGPQFIFQYYREEENGRGNFPPRFSGLQFPNYSSELNVNALELDDSALYLCASSDRGSYEQYFGPGTRLTVT.

V and J are TRBV4-1 and TRBJ1-2, with a tentative D call TRBD1 (6 bases). Per germline, CDR1 MGHRA and CDR2 YSYEKL. Trimming left V 0 bases short and J 0 bases short, with 11 bases between. The CDR3 has 16 residues. CDR3 loop: CASSQEPSGANYGYTF. The CDR3 DNA sequence: TGCGCCAGCAGCCAAGAGCCCTCAGGGGCTAACTATGGCTACACCTTC.

The chain has TRBV27 and TRBJ1-1; D is unclear. CDR3 length: 14 residues. Germline loops: CDR1 MNHEY, CDR2 SMNVEV (reference sequence). The V end lost 2 bases, the J end lost 2 bases, and 9 bases lay between the germline ends. The CDR3 DNA is TGTGCCAGCAGTTTAACCCGGGGTAACACTGAAGCTTTCTTT. It codes for CASSLTRGNTEAFF.

The chain employs TRBV10-3 and TRBJ1-1, with TRBD1 as a possible D gene (6 bases). CDR3 size: 14 residues. Trimming took 3 bases from V and 7 from J, leaving 15 bases between them. Germline CDR1 and CDR2: ENHRY and SYGVKD. The CDR3 nucleotides are TGTGCCATCAGTGAAGAGACAGGATCCCATGAAGCTTTCTTT. This translates into CAISEETGSHEAFF.

The chain couples TRBV6-5 to TRBJ1-3; possibly TRBD1 for D (6 bases). Germline lookup yields CDR1 MNHEY and CDR2 SVGAGI. V lost 3 bases to trimming and J lost 4 bases, with 13 bases between them. The CDR3 contains 15 residues. CDR3 nucleotides: TGTGCCAGCAGTTATCTGGGGGCTGAAGGAAACACCATATATTTT. It is translated as CASSYLGAEGNTIYF.

A single count supports this clone. This rearrangement joins TRBV2 to TRBJ2-2, with no clear D. The CDR3 is 12 amino acids. The V gene's germline CDR1 is SNHLY and CDR2 FYNNEI. The ends were cut back, 5 bases at V and 2 bases at J, with 3 bases in the middle. CDR3 protein: CASSLNTGELFF. The CDR3 DNA sequence: TGTGCCAGCAGTCTTAACACCGGGGAGCTGTTTTTT. The variable domain in full, with the rest retrieved from reference TRBV2 and TRBJ2-2, is EPEVTQTPSHQVTQMGQEVILRCVPISNHLYFYWYRQILGQKVEFLVSFYNNEISEKSEIFDDQFSVERPDGSNFTLKIRSTKLEDSAMYFCASSLNTGELFFGEGSRLTVL.

This clone was seen only once. V usage is TRBV5-1 and J usage is TRBJ2-2, with D uncertain. The V and J ends lost 5 bases and 5 bases respectively, with 7 bases between them. Looked up from germline, CDR1 is SGHRS and CDR2 is YFSETQ. This CDR3 has 12 amino acids. The chain's CDR3 is CASSFGTGELFF. The CDR3 DNA reads TGCGCCAGCAGTTTTGGGACCGGGGAGCTGTTTTTT.

The chain employs TRBV5-1 and TRBJ2-6; D unresolved. Germline V lookup: CDR1 SGHRS, CDR2 YFSETQ. The CDR3 runs 16 residues. V was clipped by 0 bases and J by 4 bases, with 11 bases between them. The CDR3 region has the DNA TGCGCCAGCAGCTTGGAGGCGCCGGCCGGGGCCAACGTCCTGACTTTC. Its translation: CASSLEAPAGANVLTF.